A single T cell receptor (beta chain) is shown here with its context. What it recognizes is unknown. The data derive from a study of T cell repertoires in cytomegalovirus infection. Study background: Recently identified HLA-C-restricted CMV epitopes were among the peptides used. The public TCR beta signatures pointed to both CMV infection and matching HLA type.

Study-level findings and limits: HLA-C-restricted TCR beta clonotypes specific for CMV led the ex vivo response.

TCRdb reprocessed the reads via MiXCR and lists one record per CDR3 protein. This sample carries about half a million distinct CDR3 sequences, roughly a third of them seen once, and the ten largest clones take about a sixth. With 3 bases removed from V and 5 bases from J, the gap between germline ends came to 7 bases. Germline CDR1 MDHEN, CDR2 SYDVKM. The CDR3 totals 12 residues. The V and J genes are TRBV28 and TRBJ2-5; D is unclear. The clonotype comes from a human donor in good health (CMV status not recorded). Some clones in this sample may be carry-over from other donors' samples. The sample here was cultured PBMCs, taken from culture after CMV antigen stimulation. CDR3 nucleotides: TGTGCCAGCAGTTTCGGCCGGGAGACCCAGTACTTC. This translates into CASSFGRETQYF.